The 10 T cell receptor beta chains given below trace back to one sample, sequenced in a study of radiotherapy plus CTLA-4 blockade in lung cancer. Assay used: immunoSEQ multiplex PCR; TCRdb lists only in-frame clones, some missing. The sample has over 100,000 clones, over 80% seen once; the top ten hold 6.9%. This specimen consisted of peripheral blood, obtained from a patient treated with radiotherapy plus ipilimumab. The receptors come from a human donor with non-small cell lung cancer that progressed on radiotherapy plus ipilimumab.

J is TRBJ1-5 and V is TRBV7-2; D not resolved. Germline V gene data show CDR1 as SGHTA and CDR2 as FQGNSA. This CDR3 is built from 15 residues. Deletions cut 1 base from V and 4 bases from J, with 11 bases between. The CDR3 nucleotides are TGTGCCAGCAGCTTAGAATTGAACCCGAATCAGCCCCAGCATTTT. This gives the protein CASSLELNPNQPQHF.

V is TRBV6-1 and J is TRBJ1-5; D is ambiguous. The CDR3 has 15 amino acids. The germline V gene encodes CDR1 MNHNS and CDR2 SASEGT. With 3 bases removed from V and 0 bases from J, the gap between germline ends came to 9 bases. CDR3 in DNA: TGTGCCAGCAGTGACAGCGGGCTTAGCAATCAGCCCCAGCATTTT. Protein: CASSDSGLSNQPQHF.

The chain joins TRBV6-6 to TRBJ1-2; no reliable D call. Trimming took 7 bases from V and 6 from J, leaving 12 bases between them. There are 12 residues in the CDR3. In germline, CDR1 is MNHNY, CDR2 SVGAGI (reference sequence). CDR3 nucleotide sequence: TGTGCCAGCAAAGGAGGAAAGGATGGCTACACCTTC. Translation: CASKGGKDGYTF.

The chain has TRBV11-2 and TRBJ1-2, with D hard to call. V was clipped by 5 bases and J by 0 bases, with 10 bases between them. CDR1 and CDR2 (germline): SGHAT, FQNNGV. The CDR3 runs 14 residues. CDR3 nucleotide sequence: TGTGCCAGCAGCCCCGAGCGGCCTAACTATGGCTACACCTTC. Amino acids: CASSPERPNYGYTF.

V gene TRBV5-1 combines with J gene TRBJ1-2, with a tentative D call TRBD1 (5 bases). The CDR3 has 14 amino acids. Trimming cost V 0 bases and J 8 bases, with 14 bases left between them. CDR1 is SGHRS, CDR2 YFSETQ, per germline. The CDR3 region is CASSLDLGADGYTF. The CDR3 region has the DNA TGCGCCAGCAGCTTGGATCTAGGGGCGGACGGCTACACCTTC. Complete variable domain (other parts from reference TRBV5-1 and TRBJ1-2): KAGVTQTPRYLIKTRGQQVTLSCSPISGHRSVSWYQQTPGQGLQFLFEYFSETQRNKGNFPGRFSGRQFSNSRSEMNVSTLELGDSALYLCASSLDLGADGYTFGSGTRLTVV.

This clone occurred once. CDR3 sequence (DNA): TGTGCCAGCTCCCAGACTCGGACAGGCGGAGACTATGGCTACACCTTC. As protein: CASSQTRTGGDYGYTF. The chain couples TRBV18 to TRBJ1-2, with 7 bases lining up with TRBD1. The CDR3 extends over 16 amino acids. Trimming removed 6 bases from V and 3 bases from J; junction bases left unmatched: 13. CDR1 is KGHSH and CDR2 is LQKENI in the germline V gene.

The CDR3 DNA sequence: TGTGCCAGCAAGGGAAGGGGGCTGGTTGAAGCTTTCTTT. Translated: CASKGRGLVEAFF. The rearrangement uses TRBV27 and TRBJ1-1; 7 bases align to TRBD1. The V and J ends lost 7 bases and 7 bases, in that order; junction bases with no gene match: 9. CDR1 and CDR2 (germline): MNHEY, SMNVEV (reference sequence). The CDR3 contains 13 residues.

The chain joins TRBV2 to TRBJ1-5, with D possibly TRBD1 on 6 matching bases. The germline CDR1 and CDR2 sequences are SNHLY and FYNNEI. The CDR3 length is 14 residues. Deletions cut 7 bases from V and 2 bases from J, with 12 bases between. The DNA for the CDR3 is TGTGCCAGCACCGGGGGCGGTGGCAATCAGCCCCAGCATTTT. It is translated as CASTGGGGNQPQHF.

The rearrangement links TRBV9 to TRBJ2-3; 7 nucleotides line up with TRBD2. Looked up from germline, CDR1 is SGDLS and CDR2 is YYNGEE. V was pared by 2 bases and J by 6 bases, with 18 bases of the junction left unmatched. The CDR3 is made up of 18 amino acids. CDR3 bases: TGTGCCAGCAGCGTTCAACCCGGGACTACAAAGGCTCAGGATACGCAGTATTTT. Its protein product is CASSVQPGTTKAQDTQYF.

A single count supports this clone. The chain joins TRBV2 to TRBJ1-3; D gene ambiguous. The V end was cut by 4 bases, the J end by 0 bases, with 10 bases between. The CDR3 length is 15 residues. CDR1 SNHLY and CDR2 FYNNEI come from the germline V gene. The CDR3 protein is CASSALPSSGNTIYF. The CDR3 region has the DNA TGTGCCAGCAGTGCACTGCCGAGCTCTGGAAACACCATATATTTT.